These 6 T cell receptor beta chains came from one sample sequenced in a study of spatial heterogeneity in lung cancer. Documented time point: sample taken at primary tumor resection. Tumor, nontumor lung or frozen PBMC supplied whole RNA, sequenced without sorting. TCRdb ran MiXCR on the 5' RACE reads and lists one entry per CDR3 protein. This sample carries 10,000 or so distinct CDR3 sequences, about 5% of them seen once, and the ten largest clones take roughly a quarter. Sequenced material: PBMCs, taken at surgery. These receptors came from a male donor with early-stage non-small cell lung cancer.

The chain carries TRBV7-2 and TRBJ1-3; D is possibly TRBD1 (5 bases). The V and J ends lost 5 bases and 3 bases respectively, with 11 bases between them. Germline CDR1 is SGHTA and CDR2 is FQGNSA. CDR3 size: 14 residues. The CDR3 DNA is TGTGCCAGCAGCACCCAGGGCGGTGGAAACACCATATATTTT. Translated, it gives CASSTQGGGNTIYF. Variable domain in full (rest from reference TRBV7-2 and TRBJ1-3): GAGVSQSPSNKVTEKGKDVELRCDPISGHTALYWYRQSLGQGLEFLIYFQGNSAPDKSGLPSDRFSAERTGGSVSTLTIQRTQQEDSAVYLCASSTQGGGNTIYFGEGSWLTVV.

The sample holds many counts of this clonotype. The chain couples TRBV6-2 or TRBV6-3 to TRBJ2-5; TRBD1 aligns across 8 bases. This CDR3 has 14 residues. With V trimmed by 5 bases and J by 4 bases, 6 bases remained unmatched. The germline V gene encodes CDR1 MNHEY and CDR2 SVGEGT. Here the CDR3 DNA reads TGTGCCAGCAGTGGACAGGGCTTCCGAGAGACCCAGTACTTC. Translation: CASSGQGFRETQYF.

By frequency in the sample, this clonotype is medium-sized. This chain links TRBV4-3 with TRBJ2-7, with a possible D match to TRBD1 (6 bases). V lost 1 base and J lost 0, with 7 bases in between. The germline gives CDR1 LGHNA, CDR2 YSLEER. The CDR3 has 14 residues. CDR3 nucleotides: TGCGCCAGCAGCCAAGGGACAGTCTCCTACGAGCAGTACTTC. Its translation: CASSQGTVSYEQYF.

This chain connects TRBV20-1 to TRBJ2-1; 11 bases align to TRBD2. The CDR3 loop spans 15 amino acids. Germline-derived CDR1 and CDR2 are DFQATT and SNEGSKA (reference sequence). Trimming took 0 bases from V and 3 from J; bases not matched to a gene: 1. CDR3: CSARETSGIYNEQFF. CDR3 in DNA: TGCAGTGCTAGAGAGACTAGCGGGATCTACAATGAGCAGTTCTTC.

This chain links TRBV6-1 with TRBJ1-2, with D unresolved. Trimming took off 7 bases at V and 3 bases at J, with 12 bases between the two ends. This CDR3 comprises 13 residues. Germline V CDR1 and CDR2: MNHNS, SASEGT. DNA of the CDR3: TGTGCCAGCACCCCAGGCCTTCACTATGGCTACACCTTC. Protein: CASTPGLHYGYTF.

The table lists this clonotype with many counts. This chain links TRBV4-3 with TRBJ2-3; 8 bases are a match to TRBD2. The germline V gene has CDR1 LGHNA and CDR2 YSLEER. V was pared by 4 bases and J by 6 bases, with 9 bases of the junction left unmatched. CDR3 length: 15 amino acids. CDR3 sequence (DNA): TGCGCCAGCAGCCCGGGACTAGGGACCCTGGATACGCAGTATTTT. It yields the protein CASSPGLGTLDTQYF.